This T cell receptor (beta chain) was profiled in a study of blood T cell repertoires in COVID-19. In the study overall: Both acute and convalescent COVID-19 samples were obtained from the United States, Italy and Spain.

Clones were read by immunoSEQ multiplex PCR, and TCRdb kept only the in-frame ones, dropping some. The table has approximately 170,000 clones, about four fifths seen once. The receptor was isolated from a man in his 70s who had recovered from COVID-19. Sequencing used peripheral blood.

In nucleotides, the CDR3 is TGTGCCAGCATTAACATCGGAGCAGATACGCAGTATTTT. Translation gives CASINIGADTQYF. This sequence joins TRBV6-5 and TRBJ2-3; D not resolved. CDR1 and CDR2 from the germline V gene are MNHEY and SVGAGI. Trimming stripped 7 bases from V and 4 bases from J, with 12 bases between. There are 13 residues in the CDR3.